Listed below are T cell receptor beta chains from one sample, sequenced in a study of blood T cell dynamics during melanoma immunotherapy. Libraries were prepared by immunoSEQ multiplex PCR; TCRdb keeps only in-frame clonotypes and omits some of them. The data hold 9,000 to 13,000 clones, with 89% observed a single time. The source was blood, collected from a patient treated with checkpoint blockade. These receptors were taken from a human donor with melanoma. CDR3s include the opening cysteine and the closing phenylalanine or tryptophan. A D gene is named only where the DNA matches it firmly. The size entry is marked missing in some rows and otherwise reads once, few, many or a size class.

J gene | D gene | clone size | V gene | CDR3 DNA | CDR3 protein
TRBJ2-7 | - | - | TRBV28 | TGTGCCAGCATAGGGGGAGTTACTTACGAGCAGTACTTC | CASIGGVTYEQYF
TRBJ2-5 | - | - | TRBV7-2 | TGTGCCAGCAGCAATAACAGAGCTGAAGAGACCCAGTACTTC | CASSNNRAEETQYF
TRBJ1-2 | - | - | TRBV6-5 | TGTGCCAGCAGTTCTCCCCTATCCGACAAACACTTC | CASSSPLSDKHF
TRBJ1-5 | - | few | TRBV18 | TGTGCCAGCTGCCGGTCTGGGGACCAGCCCCAGCATTTT | CASCRSGDQPQHF
TRBJ1-2 | - | - | TRBV4-1 | TGCGCCAGCAGCCGCGGCCTCGACATGGTTTATGGCTACACCTTC | CASSRGLDMVYGYTF
TRBJ1-2 | - | - | TRBV5-1 | TGCGCCAGCAGCTTGGAAGGCGGCCAGAACAGAGGCTACACCTTC | CASSLEGGQNRGYTF
TRBJ2-4 | - | - | TRBV6-5 | TGTGCCAGCAGCTCAGGGTTTCGGGACAAAAACATTCAGTACTTC | CASSSGFRDKNIQYF
TRBJ2-4 | - | - | TRBV15 | TGTGCCACCAGCAGAGGTGATAGTCTAGCCAAAAACATTCAGTACTTC | CATSRGDSLAKNIQYF
TRBJ2-3 | - | - | TRBV7-8 | TGTGCCAGCAGCTTAGGTGCCTGGGGAGATACGCAGTATTTT | CASSLGAWGDTQYF
TRBJ2-1 | TRBD2 | - | TRBV19 | TGTGCCAGTACCGACCCTAGCGGGAGTAGTAATGAGCAGTTCTTC | CASTDPSGSSNEQFF
TRBJ2-7 | - | - | TRBV19 | TGTGCCAGTAGTATAGAAGTCTCTTCAGGGGTAGGGTACGAGCAGTACTTC | CASSIEVSSGVGYEQYF
TRBJ1-2 | - | few | TRBV7-9 | TGTGCCAGCAGCCAAGGGGGAGATTATGGCTACACCTTC | CASSQGGDYGYTF
TRBJ1-5 | - | large | TRBV30 | TGTGCCTCTGATAGCAATCAGCCCCAGCATTTT | CASDSNQPQHF
TRBJ2-7 | TRBD2 | - | TRBV5-4 | TGTGCCAGCAGCTGGGCCTCCGGGACTAGCGGGTCATTATACGAGCAGTACTTC | CASSWASGTSGSLYEQYF
TRBJ2-7 | TRBD1 | - | TRBV10-3 | TGTGCCATCAGTGAGGCGGACAGGGGCTTCTACGAGCAGTACTTC | CAISEADRGFYEQYF
TRBJ1-4 | - | - | TRBV19 | TGTGCCAGTAGTTCCCCCCCCGGCGGAACTAATGAAAAACTGTTTTTT | CASSSPPGGTNEKLFF
TRBJ2-1 | - | - | TRBV30 | TGTGCCTGGAGTGTCGGACACAATGAGCAGTTCTTC | CAWSVGHNEQFF
TRBJ2-7 | - | - | TRBV6-5 | TGTGCCAGCAGTTACTCCGGGGGGCCCACCTACGAGCAGTACTTC | CASSYSGGPTYEQYF
TRBJ2-1 | - | - | TRBV4-2 | TGTGCCAGCAGCCAAGCAACAGCTGTTATGTCCTACAATGAGCAGTTCTTC | CASSQATAVMSYNEQFF
TRBJ1-1 | TRBD1 | - | TRBV14 | TGTGCCAGCAGCCGACAGGGGCGAGCCACTGAAGCTTTCTTT | CASSRQGRATEAFF
TRBJ2-7 | TRBD1 | - | TRBV5-6 | TGTGCCAGCAGTAATGGACCACAGGGGTACTACGAGCAGTACTTC | CASSNGPQGYYEQYF
TRBJ2-2 | TRBD2 | once | TRBV7-8 | TGTGCCAGCAGCTGGACTAGCGCGAACACCGGGGAGCTGTTTTTT | CASSWTSANTGELFF
TRBJ2-7 | TRBD2 | - | TRBV6-5 | TGTGCCAGCAGTTATCAAGCGGGAGGGTCCTACGAGCAGTACTTC | CASSYQAGGSYEQYF
TRBJ2-3 | TRBD1 | - | TRBV27 | TGTGCCAGCATCAATACAGGGGCCGGGGGCACAGATACGCAGTATTTT | CASINTGAGGTDTQYF
TRBJ2-1 | - | - | TRBV9 | TGTGCCAGCAGCCCCGGGGCGGATTACAATGAGCAGTTCTTC | CASSPGADYNEQFF
TRBJ2-3 | - | - | TRBV7-8 | TGTGCCAGCAGCTTATCGCCGGGATACACAGATACGCAGTATTTT | CASSLSPGYTDTQYF
TRBJ1-5 | TRBD1 | few | TRBV5-6 | TGTGCCAGCAGCTCTCGACAGGGGAATCAGCCCCAGCATTTT | CASSSRQGNQPQHF
TRBJ1-4 | TRBD1 | - | TRBV6-6 | TGTGCCAGCAGACCGACAGGGGGGAATGAAAAACTGTTTTTT | CASRPTGGNEKLFF
TRBJ2-3 | TRBD2 | - | TRBV4-2 | TGTGCCAGCAGCCCCAGAGGAGCTAGCGGGAGTCGAGATACGCAGTATTTT | CASSPRGASGSRDTQYF
TRBJ1-5 | - | - | TRBV6-5 | TGTGCCAGCAGCCAAAGGAGAGATCGGCCCCAGCATTTT | CASSQRRDRPQHF
TRBJ2-1 | TRBD2 | - | TRBV6-5 | TGTGCCAGCAGTTCCGGGACTAGCGGGATTGAGCAGTTCTTC | CASSSGTSGIEQFF
TRBJ2-7 | - | - | TRBV7-2 | TGTGCCAGCAGCTTTGGGGGCCTGCGCGAGCAGTACTTC | CASSFGGLREQYF
TRBJ1-1 | - | once | TRBV28 | TGTGCCAGCAGTCCCCCGGACAACCGTAGGACTGAAGCTTTCTTT | CASSPPDNRRTEAFF
TRBJ1-1 | - | - | TRBV9 | TGTGCCAGCAGCGCGCTGGACACCCTGAACACTGAAGCTTTCTTT | CASSALDTLNTEAFF
TRBJ1-1 | - | - | TRBV7-9 | TGTGCCAGCAGCTTAAACCAGATGAACACTGAAGCTTTCTTT | CASSLNQMNTEAFF
TRBJ2-1 | TRBD1 | - | TRBV6-5 | TGTGCCAGCAGTTTCGGACAGGGCTACAATGAGCAGTTCTTC | CASSFGQGYNEQFF
TRBJ1-2 | - | - | TRBV4-3 | TGCGCCAGCAGCCTCAGGACTAACTATGGCTACACCTTC | CASSLRTNYGYTF
TRBJ1-1 | - | - | TRBV30 | TGTGCCTGGGAGATGAACACTGAAGCTTTCTTT | CAWEMNTEAFF
TRBJ1-1 | - | hyperexpanded | TRBV19 | TGTGCCAGTAGTAGCCCTGGGGGAGGTCTGGTAGCTGCTGAAGCTTTCTTT | CASSSPGGGLVAAEAFF
TRBJ1-4 | - | - | TRBV30 | TGTGCCTGGAGAACCGCAACTAATGAAAAACTGTTTTTT | CAWRTATNEKLFF
TRBJ2-3 | TRBD2 | - | TRBV29-1 | TGCAGCGTTCCCCGACTAGCGGGACTGACAGATACGCAGTATTTT | CSVPRLAGLTDTQYF